The next 15 T cell receptor beta chains were all read from a single sample in a study of OX40 agonist ivuxolimab in advanced cancers. Method: immunoSEQ multiplex PCR; TCRdb's copy keeps in-frame clones and lacks some. Of approximately 61,000 clones in the sample, around 89% are singletons; the top ten hold about 20%. This sample comprised CD4+ or CD8+ T cells sorted from blood, obtained in a trial of the OX40 agonist ivuxolimab. These receptors were obtained from an adult with an advanced solid tumor such as melanoma, head and neck, liver or kidney cancer.

This clone occurred a few times. This sequence joins TRBV27 and TRBJ1-5; D gene ambiguous. In germline, CDR1 is MNHEY, CDR2 SMNVEV (reference sequence). The CDR3 is made up of 15 amino acids. Trimming pared 10 bases from V and 5 bases from J, leaving 21 bases between. CDR3 nucleotides: TGTGCCACCAAGGCTATGCTGGGAGGTTATCAGCCCCAGCATTTT. This translates into CATKAMLGGYQPQHF.

V is TRBV5-6 and J is TRBJ2-1, with 13 positions matching TRBD2. V was pared by 3 bases and J by 9 bases, with 6 bases of the junction left unmatched. CDR1 is SGHDT and CDR2 is YYEEEE in the germline V gene. This CDR3 spans 15 amino acids. Written as DNA, the CDR3 is TGTGCCAGCAGCTCCGGGACTAGCGGGAATAGTGAGCAGTTCTTC. Protein sequence: CASSSGTSGNSEQFF.

The chain carries TRBV6-6 and TRBJ2-1; TRBD2 matches at 10 bases. The V segment lost 9 bases and the J segment 3 bases; nucleotides outside the gene matches: 2. Germline V gives CDR1 MNHNY, CDR2 SVGAGI (reference sequence). This CDR3 contains 13 residues. CDR3 bases: TGTGCCAGTCTAGCGGGAGACTACAATGAGCAGTTCTTC. Translating it yields CASLAGDYNEQFF.

This clone has just a few counts. This CDR3 is CASSLHPASTGGSWNEQFF. Here the CDR3 DNA reads TGTGCCAGCAGTCTACACCCCGCGTCTACGGGGGGGTCTTGGAATGAGCAGTTCTTC. This chain joins TRBV27 and TRBJ2-1; the match to TRBD2 covers 8 bases. V was clipped by 5 bases and J by 7 bases; unmatched bases: 22. CDR3 length: 19 amino acids. Germline lookup yields CDR1 MNHEY and CDR2 SMNVEV (reference sequence).

The gene calls are TRBV28 and TRBJ1-1; D call uncertain. The V and J ends lost 3 bases and 11 bases respectively, with 13 bases between them. Germline-derived CDR1 and CDR2 are MDHEN and SYDVKM. The CDR3 has 12 amino acids. The CDR3 sequence: CASSLVGLIAFF. The DNA of the CDR3 is TGTGCCAGCAGTTTGGTGGGCCTAATCGCTTTCTTT.

This clone has more than one count but fewer than ten. This chain uses TRBV28 with TRBJ1-5; weak D call: TRBD1 (6 bases). The CDR3 runs 17 residues. V was cut by 6 bases and J by 4 bases, with 22 bases left in between. Looked up from germline, CDR1 is MDHEN and CDR2 is SYDVKM. CDR3 sequence: CASRLTWEGVWNQPQHF. CDR3 in DNA: TGTGCCAGCAGGCTAACCTGGGAGGGGGTTTGGAATCAGCCCCAGCATTTT.

This sequence joins TRBV7-9 and TRBJ2-1; D perhaps matches TRBD1 (6 bases). Between the trimmed V and J ends, which lost 5 bases and 1 base, there was a span of 9 bases. This CDR3 is 14 amino acids long. The germline CDR1 and CDR2 sequences are SEHNR and FQNEAQ (reference sequence). The CDR3 reads CASSPGASYNEQFF. The CDR3 DNA sequence: TGTGCCAGCAGCCCAGGGGCTTCCTACAATGAGCAGTTCTTC.

This rearrangement joins TRBV7-9 to TRBJ1-4, with 9 bases fitting TRBD1. This CDR3 has 12 residues. Germline CDR1 reads SEHNR; CDR2 reads FQNEAQ (reference sequence). Trimming removed 4 bases from V and 12 bases from J; junction bases left unmatched: 3. The DNA of the CDR3 is TGTGCCAGCAGCTACCGGGACAGGGAACTGTTTTTT. Protein: CASSYRDRELFF.

The V call is TRBV28, the J call TRBJ1-5; TRBD1 aligns across 9 bases. CDR3 size: 15 residues. The germline V gene has CDR1 MDHEN and CDR2 SYDVKM. V lost 5 bases, J lost 6 bases, and 8 bases stayed unmatched. CDR3 loop: CASSAQQGAIQPQHF. The CDR3, as DNA: TGTGCCAGCAGTGCTCAACAGGGGGCGATTCAGCCCCAGCATTTT.

The chain employs TRBV4-3 and TRBJ2-3; 8 bases are a match to TRBD2. The ends lost 1 base at V and 6 bases at J; junction bases unmatched: 24. This CDR3 contains 21 residues. CDR1 and CDR2 (germline): LGHNA, YSLEER. In DNA, the CDR3 is TGCGCCAGCAGCCAAGGGTGGGACAACTTTAGAAGCGGGAGAGTCTTCGATACGCAGTATTTT. Protein: CASSQGWDNFRSGRVFDTQYF.

This clone was detected only once. The rearrangement uses TRBV5-5 and TRBJ2-7, with 7 bases lining up with TRBD1. The CDR3 loop spans 15 amino acids. The germline V gene encodes CDR1 SGHKS and CDR2 YYEKEE (reference sequence). V lost 1 base, J lost 4 bases, and 8 bases stayed unmatched. The DNA for the CDR3 is TGTGCCAGCAGCTTGACCGGGGACAGCCAATACGAGCAGTACTTC. Protein product: CASSLTGDSQYEQYF.

The chain recombines TRBV5-1 with TRBJ2-1, with 8 bases matching TRBD1. V was clipped by 6 bases and J by 5 bases; unmatched bases: 4. The germline V gene has CDR1 SGHRS and CDR2 YFSETQ. There are 13 residues in the CDR3. The chain's CDR3 is CASMQGADNEQFF. The CDR3 coding sequence is TGCGCCAGCATGCAGGGGGCGGACAATGAGCAGTTCTTC.

This sequence joins TRBV18 and TRBJ2-5, with D uncertain. The CDR3 is 13 residues long. The V end was cut by 2 bases, the J end by 4 bases, with 8 bases between. The germline gives CDR1 KGHSH, CDR2 LQKENI. The CDR3 region is CASSPVSVETQYF. The CDR3 DNA sequence: TGTGCCAGCTCACCAGTGTCGGTAGAGACCCAGTACTTC.

J is TRBJ1-1 and V is TRBV13, with a possible D match to TRBD1 (5 bases). The ends were cut back, 4 bases at V and 4 bases at J, with 16 bases in the middle. Germline values: CDR1 PRHDT, CDR2 FYEKMQ (reference sequence). There are 15 residues in the CDR3. The CDR3: CASSSVLSGTTEAFF. The CDR3 coding sequence is TGTGCCAGCAGCTCCGTTCTGTCAGGGACCACTGAAGCTTTCTTT. The full variable domain, completed using reference TRBV13 and TRBJ1-1, is AAGVIQSPRHLIKEKRETATLKCYPIPRHDTVYWYQQGPGQDPQFLISFYEKMQSDKGSIPDRFSAQQFSDYHSELNMSSLELGDSALYFCASSSVLSGTTEAFFGQGTRLTVV.

The gene calls are TRBV19 and TRBJ2-1; no clear D gene. The CDR3 totals 15 residues. The germline V and J ends were trimmed by 3 bases and 2 bases, with 11 bases remaining between them. CDR1 and CDR2 (germline): LNHDA, SQIVND (reference sequence). This chain's CDR3 is CASSMALYPYNEQFF. The DNA of the CDR3 is TGTGCCAGTAGTATGGCGCTGTACCCCTACAATGAGCAGTTCTTC.